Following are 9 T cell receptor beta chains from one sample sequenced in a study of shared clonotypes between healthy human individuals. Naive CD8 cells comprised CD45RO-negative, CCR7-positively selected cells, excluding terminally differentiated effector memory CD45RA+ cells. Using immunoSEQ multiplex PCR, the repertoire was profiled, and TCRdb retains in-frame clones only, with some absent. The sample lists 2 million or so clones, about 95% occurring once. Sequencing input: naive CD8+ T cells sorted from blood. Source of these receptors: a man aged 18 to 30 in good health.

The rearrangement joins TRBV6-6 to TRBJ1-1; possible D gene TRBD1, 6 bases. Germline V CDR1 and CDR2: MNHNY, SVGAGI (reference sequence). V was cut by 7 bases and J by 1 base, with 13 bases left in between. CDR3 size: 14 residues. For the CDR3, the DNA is TGTGCCAGCAATAAAGGGGGGACGAACACTGAAGCTTTCTTT. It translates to CASNKGGTNTEAFF.

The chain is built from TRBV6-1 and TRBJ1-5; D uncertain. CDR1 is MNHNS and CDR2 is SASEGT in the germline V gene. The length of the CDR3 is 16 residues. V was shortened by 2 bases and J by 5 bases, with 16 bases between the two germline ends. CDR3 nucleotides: TGTGCCAGCAGTGAATTTGACCCTGTCTTAGATCAGCCCCAGCATTTT. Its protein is CASSEFDPVLDQPQHF.

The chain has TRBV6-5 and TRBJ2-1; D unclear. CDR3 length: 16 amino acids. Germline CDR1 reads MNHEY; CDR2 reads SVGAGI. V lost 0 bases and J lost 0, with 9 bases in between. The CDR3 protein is CASSYSRQDSYNEQFF. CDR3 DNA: TGTGCCAGCAGTTACTCTCGGCAGGACTCCTACAATGAGCAGTTCTTC.

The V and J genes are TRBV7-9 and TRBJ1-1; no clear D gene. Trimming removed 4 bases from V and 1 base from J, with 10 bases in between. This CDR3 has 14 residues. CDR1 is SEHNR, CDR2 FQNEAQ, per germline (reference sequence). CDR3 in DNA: TGTGCCAGCAGCTCCGGGGTTCGGAACACTGAAGCTTTCTTT. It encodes CASSSGVRNTEAFF.

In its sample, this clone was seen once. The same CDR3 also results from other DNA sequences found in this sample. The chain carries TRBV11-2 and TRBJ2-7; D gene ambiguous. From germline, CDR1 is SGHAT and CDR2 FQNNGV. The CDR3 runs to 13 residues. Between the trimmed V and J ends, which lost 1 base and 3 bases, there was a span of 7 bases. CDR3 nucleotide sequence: TGTGCCAGCAGCTTAGGCGCCGGCTACGAGCAGTACTTC. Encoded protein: CASSLGAGYEQYF.

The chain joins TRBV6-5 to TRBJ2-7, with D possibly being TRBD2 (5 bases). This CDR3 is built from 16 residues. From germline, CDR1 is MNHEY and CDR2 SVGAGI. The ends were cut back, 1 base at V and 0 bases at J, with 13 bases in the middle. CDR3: CASSYLADGNSYEQYF. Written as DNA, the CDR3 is TGTGCCAGCAGTTACTTGGCCGACGGGAACTCCTACGAGCAGTACTTC.

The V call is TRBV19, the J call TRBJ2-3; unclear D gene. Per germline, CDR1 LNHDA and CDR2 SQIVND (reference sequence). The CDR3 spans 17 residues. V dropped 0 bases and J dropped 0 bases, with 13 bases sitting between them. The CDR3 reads CASSIDLETTSTDTQYF. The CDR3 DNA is TGTGCCAGTAGTATAGATCTTGAGACAACAAGCACAGATACGCAGTATTTT.

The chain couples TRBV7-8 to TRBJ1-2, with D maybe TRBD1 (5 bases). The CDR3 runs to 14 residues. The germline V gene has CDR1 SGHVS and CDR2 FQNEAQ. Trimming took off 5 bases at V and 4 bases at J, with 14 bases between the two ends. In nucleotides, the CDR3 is TGTGCCAGCAGCCCCCAAGACAGAGCCTATGGCTACACCTTC. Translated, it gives CASSPQDRAYGYTF. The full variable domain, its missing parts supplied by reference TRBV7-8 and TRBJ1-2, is GAGVSQSPRYKVAKRGQDVALRCDPISGHVSLFWYQQALGQGPEFLTYFQNEAQLDKSGLPSDRFFAERPEGSVSTLKIQRTQQEDSAVYLCASSPQDRAYGYTFGSGTRLTVV.

The CDR3 DNA reads TGTGCCAGCAGCTTAGGGCCGGGACAGGGGACCACCGGGGAGCTGTTTTTT. It translates to CASSLGPGQGTTGELFF. This sequence joins TRBV7-6 and TRBJ2-2; 10 bases are a match to TRBD1. CDR1 is SGHVS, CDR2 FNYEAQ, per germline. The CDR3 totals 17 residues. V shed 1 base, J shed 4 bases, and the junction held 6 bases outside the gene matches.